Sequencing of this TCR beta chain was carried out in a study of shared clonotypes between healthy human individuals. Study-wide findings and caveats: Few donors limited the genetic and exposure-history diversity represented.

Assay: immunoSEQ multiplex PCR; the TCRdb copy retains only in-frame clones and omits some. Altogether some 500,000 clones are present, around 96% being singletons, with the ten largest covering 0.055% to 0.075%. The CDR3 is 13 amino acids. Germline lookup yields CDR1 SGHTS and CDR2 YDEGEE. Trimming removed 0 bases from V and 3 bases from J, with 7 bases in between. Negatively enriched CD4+ T cells were divided by CD45RA into naive and memory. Notes on this clone: Its target is unknown.

The V call is TRBV5-8, the J call TRBJ2-7, with D possibly being TRBD1 (6 bases). This sequence originates from a woman aged 25 to 45 in good health. Sequenced input: naive CD4+ T cells sorted from blood. Subset given: CD45RA+ positively selected. The CDR3 loop is CASSLGTDYEQYF. The CDR3 DNA reads TGTGCCAGCAGCTTGGGGACAGACTACGAGCAGTACTTC. The whole variable domain, filled in from reference TRBV5-8 and TRBJ2-7, reads EAGVTQSPTHLIKTRGQQATLRCSPISGHTSVYWYQQALGLGLQFLLWYDEGEERNRGNFPPRFSGRQFPNYSSELNVNALELEDSALYLCASSLGTDYEQYFGPGTRLTVT.